This T cell receptor (beta chain) was recorded in a study of technical replicates of blood from a handful of donors. The V end was cut by 2 bases, the J end by 2 bases, with 19 bases between. The CDR3 extends over 18 amino acids. TCRdb's table, derived via immunoSEQ multiplex PCR, lists solely in-frame clones and lacks some. The sample comprises fewer than 80,000 clones, 65% to 90% of which are singletons, and 4.8% rests with the top ten. This clonotype was sampled from a human donor in good health. Some clones in this sample may be carry-over from other donors' samples. The sample was PBMCs. The J gene is TRBJ2-4, the V gene TRBV23-1; D might be TRBD2 (7 bases). TRBV23-1 is an open reading frame, and its role is uncertain. The CDR3 DNA sequence: TGCGCCAGCAGTCAAGTTGGGGGGGGCCGGTGGACCAAAAACATTCAGTACTTC. Translating it yields CASSQVGGGRWTKNIQYF.